This record covers a single T cell receptor beta chain. Its specificity is not known. The sample comes from a study of blood T cells in healthy people across ages. Overall study results and limits: Observed TCR beta diversity per million T cells went down as age went up. This fall followed a roughly linear course with age. Long-lived and aged donors differed, with more naive CD4+ cells and higher diversity in the long-lived.

The authors ran a second PCR of roughly 6 to 11 cycles using a sample-barcoded 5' primer and a J-beta primer mix. TCRdb independently ran MiXCR on the 5' RACE reads; one entry per CDR3 protein. Among 950,000 to 1,200,000 distinct CDR3 sequences, 30% to 40% were seen once, and the ten largest hold around 13%. With 1 base clipped from V and 5 bases from J, the junction kept 12 bases outside the gene matches. CDR1 and CDR2 (germline): DFQATT, SNEGSKA (reference sequence). This CDR3 is 17 amino acids long. The material sequenced was blood. The chain employs TRBV20-1 and TRBJ2-2; 8 bases are shared with TRBD1. The receptor was derived from a man in his late teens or twenties in good health. This chain's CDR3 is CSARVFGRTGQTGELFF. The CDR3 region has the DNA TGCAGTGCTAGAGTATTTGGTCGGACAGGGCAAACCGGGGAGCTGTTTTTT.